A selection of T cell receptor beta chains follows, all from one sample in a study of T cell responses to AZD1222 COVID-19 vaccine. Profiling relied on immunoSEQ multiplex PCR, and the TCRdb table lists in-frame clones only, not all of them. This sample yields under 200,000 clones, of which 85% to 95% are seen a single time; 9.2% belongs to the top ten. This material consisted of peripheral blood, taken on day 0 of AZD1222 vaccination. These receptors all stem from an adult in good health. Each CDR3 is given without its conserved first and last residue. Fields, in order: V gene, CDR3 protein.

TRBV15 ATSRDRASGETQY
TRBV28 ASPSLGGEQY
TRBV7-3 ASSSSGLDPYEQY
TRBV6-5 ASSYSGRGNTIY
TRBV19 ASRLFPGQANTEAF
TRBV28 ASSPGQWEGYT
TRBV19 ASKPREWHSPLH
TRBV7-9 ASSPLPGRANEKLF
TRBV6-6 ASSWDRGRTDTQY
TRBV4-3 ASSAGTSGTEQF
TRBV21-1 ASSKLVADTVYGYT
TRBV28 ASSLLRLAGVLDTQY
TRBV5-1 ASSSRGTEAF
TRBV28 ASSLWDTEAF
TRBV29-1 SVVGATNTEAF
TRBV24-1 ATSDPTQPQH
TRBV21-1 ASSVLDRVNLMPHNEQF
TRBV30 AWSVQLTSYEQY
TRBV4-2 ASSPSESGGSYEQY
TRBV6-5 ASSYSGSGYGYT
TRBV5-6 ASSEPGQMNTEAF
TRBV6-5 ASSLRVDTQY
TRBV9 ASSAGLAGGAGELF
TRBV6-2/TRBV6-3 ASSFSSGGYNEQF
TRBV19 ASGTGGRFGNTIY